This TCR beta chain was documented in a study of siplizumab effects on memory and regulatory T cells. The CDR3 is 14 amino acids. CDR1 SGHRS and CDR2 YFSETQ come from the germline V gene. Deletions cut 2 bases from V and 7 bases from J, with 12 bases between. The data were produced by immunoSEQ multiplex PCR, yet TCRdb's version contains in-frame clones alone and is incomplete. Of about 120,000 clones in the sample, over 85% were seen once. The sequenced sample was CD4+ T cells sorted from blood. The chain carries TRBV5-1 and TRBJ1-4; D is uncertain. This receptor was obtained from a human donor in good health. CDR3 sequence: CASSLQTTGEKLFF. The CDR3, as DNA: TGCGCCAGCAGCTTACAGACAACTGGTGAAAAACTGTTTTTT. Complete variable domain (other parts from reference TRBV5-1 and TRBJ1-4): KAGVTQTPRYLIKTRGQQVTLSCSPISGHRSVSWYQQTPGQGLQFLFEYFSETQRNKGNFPGRFSGRQFSNSRSEMNVSTLELGDSALYLCASSLQTTGEKLFFGSGTQLSVL.